The 20 T cell receptor beta chains presented below share a single source sample, sequenced in a study of low-dose radiotherapy and immunotherapy resistance in tumors. Both TCRalpha and TCRbeta chains were reverse transcribed with V-gene-specific primers. TCRs were put through 20 to 25 PCR cycles of amplification with Phusion. A constant-region primer and the V-primer adapter served as the primer pair. TCRdb itself ran the reads through MiXCR, one entry per CDR3 protein. The data hold about 12,000 distinct CDR3 sequences, with about four fifths observed a single time. Receptors were obtained from a human donor with advanced metastatic prostate, ovarian, gallbladder or colorectal cancer (not recorded which). This table probably holds off-target reads from a library built for another chain.

The chain has TRBV28 and TRBJ2-3; possible D gene TRBD1, 5 bases. Germline V gives CDR1 MDHEN, CDR2 SYDVKM. Trimming took off 6 bases at V and 0 bases at J, with 22 bases between the two ends. This CDR3 comprises 18 residues. DNA for the CDR3: TGTGCCAGCAGCTCCGACCGCCGACAGCCTTTCAGCACAGATACGCAGTATTTT. Translated: CASSSDRRQPFSTDTQYF.

This clonotype appeared a few times. The V and J genes are TRBV29-1 and TRBJ1-2; unclear D gene. With 6 bases removed from V and 10 bases from J, the gap between germline ends came to 21 bases. The CDR3 covers 13 residues. Germline assignment: CDR1 SQVTM and CDR2 ANQGSEA. The CDR3 DNA reads as TGCAGCGTCAGTGGTGAGGGAACTCGGTACTACACCTTC. This translates into CSVSGEGTRYYTF.

The table lists this clonotype with a count of one. The J gene is TRBJ2-1, the V gene TRBV6-5, with D possibly TRBD2 on 5 matching bases. V was trimmed by 6 bases and J by 2 bases, leaving 14 bases between them. CDR3 size: 15 residues. CDR1 is MNHEY, CDR2 SVGAGI, per germline. Here the CDR3 DNA reads TGTGCCAGCAGGAATAGTGAGGGTACCTACAATGAGCAGTTCTTC. Its translation: CASRNSEGTYNEQFF.

As regards this clonotype: Mismatch with germline at one junction end may stem from a read error. The V gene is TRBV4-1, the J gene TRBJ2-1; 10 bases match TRBD2. CDR1 is MGHRA and CDR2 is YSYEKL in the germline V gene. The CDR3 is made up of 15 amino acids. Here the CDR3 reads CASSQEASGSYEQFF. DNA of the CDR3: TGTGCCAGCAGCCAAGAGGCTAGCGGGAGTTATGAGCAGTTCTTC.

The chain combines TRBV12-3 or TRBV12-4 with TRBJ2-1, with 8 bases matching TRBD2. V shed 1 base and J 9 bases; nucleotides not matched to a gene: 8. This CDR3 has 15 amino acids. CDR3 sequence reads: CASSLGREGRGEQFF. The CDR3 bases are TGTGCCAGCAGTTTAGGACGGGAGGGCCGGGGTGAGCAGTTCTTC.

The V and J genes are TRBV6-1 and TRBJ2-1; 9 nucleotides match TRBD2. Germline V gene sequence: CDR1 MNHNS, CDR2 SASEGT. V trimming: 9 bases; J trimming: 9 bases; junction bases outside the gene matches: 9. The CDR3 has 13 amino acids. As DNA, the CDR3 is TGTGCCAGTTCTAGCGGGAAAATGAGTGAGCAGTTCTTC. Amino acid sequence: CASSSGKMSEQFF.

This clonotype occurred a few times. V and J are TRBV29-1 and TRBJ2-1; possible D gene TRBD2, 6 bases. The CDR3 extends over 13 amino acids. Germline V gives CDR1 SQVTM, CDR2 ANQGSEA. The V end was cut by 4 bases, the J end by 3 bases, with 10 bases between. The CDR3 protein is CSVGRGGYNEQFF. The CDR3 DNA reads TGCAGCGTTGGACGGGGAGGCTACAATGAGCAGTTCTTC.

The CDR3 loop reads CASSKGGGTSVYQETQYF. CDR3 coding DNA: TGTGCCAGCAGCAAAGGTGGCGGGACTAGCGTATACCAAGAGACCCAGTACTTC. The rearrangement links TRBV21-1 to TRBJ2-5; the D call in the table, TRBD2, was not verified against the DNA. TRBV21-1 is assigned pseudogene status. This CDR3 has 18 residues.

The chain couples TRBV29-1 to TRBJ2-1; no firm D call. CDR3 length equals 12 residues. With 4 bases removed from V and 15 bases from J, the gap between germline ends came to 19 bases. Germline CDR1 is SQVTM and CDR2 is ANQGSEA. CDR3 nucleotide sequence: TGCAGCGTTGCGCGGCAGGAAGGCAGTGGGTTCTTC. Translating it yields CSVARQEGSGFF.

The chain combines TRBV10-3 with TRBJ2-2; D tentatively reads TRBD1 or TRBD2 (6 bases each). The CDR3 sequence is 13 residues long. V was clipped by 7 bases and J by 5 bases, with 11 bases between them. The germline gives CDR1 ENHRY, CDR2 SYGVKD. CDR3 residues: CAIKEGGTGELFF. In DNA form, the CDR3 reads TGTGCCATCAAGGAGGGGGGAACCGGGGAGCTGTTTTTT.

This rearrangement joins TRBV20-1 to TRBJ1-3; D is unresolved. The V and J ends lost 0 bases and 2 bases respectively, with 11 bases between them. The CDR3 spans 15 residues. CDR1 is DFQATT and CDR2 is SNEGSKA in the germline V gene (reference sequence). As DNA, the CDR3 is TGCAGTGCTAGAGATCTTTCCGGCGCTGGAAACACCATATATTTT. Its translation is CSARDLSGAGNTIYF.

The chain is built from TRBV5-1 and TRBJ2-1, with 8 bases matching TRBD2. This CDR3 has 14 amino acids. CDR1 and CDR2 (germline): SGHRS, YFSETQ. The J segment lost 3 bases and the V segment lost 6 bases, leaving 5 bases of the junction unmatched. CDR3 sequence: CASKSGGNYNEQFF. The CDR3 DNA sequence: TGCGCCAGCAAGTCGGGAGGGAACTACAATGAGCAGTTCTTC.

Only a few counts were recorded for this clonotype. The V gene is TRBV28, the J gene TRBJ2-7; the D gene could be TRBD1 or TRBD2 (5 bases each). The germline V and J ends were trimmed by 9 bases and 4 bases, with 19 bases remaining between them. This CDR3 contains 14 residues. In germline, CDR1 is MDHEN, CDR2 SYDVKM. CDR3 sequence reads: CASKSGTPPYEQYF. The CDR3 nucleotides are TGTGCCAGTAAATCCGGGACCCCACCTTACGAGCAGTACTTC. Full variable domain (rest looked up from reference TRBV28 and TRBJ2-7): DVKVTQSSRYLVKRTGEKVFLECVQDMDHENMFWYRQDPGLGLRLIYFSYDVKMKEKGDIPEGYSVSREKKERFSLILESASTNQTSMYLCASKSGTPPYEQYFGPGTRLTVT.

This chain connects TRBV6-1 to TRBJ2-7, with D unresolved. V lost 3 bases and J lost 2, with 14 bases in between. Germline V CDR1 and CDR2: MNHNS, SASEGT. This CDR3 is 15 amino acids long. CDR3 in DNA: TGTGCCAGCAGTGAGGTCAGTGACACTCCCTACGAGCAGTACTTC. The encoded protein is CASSEVSDTPYEQYF.

The DNA of the CDR3 is TGCAGCGTTGTAGCGGGAGCCAATGAGCAGTTCTTC. The encoded protein is CSVVAGANEQFF. The chain links TRBV29-1 to TRBJ2-1; 9 bases line up with TRBD2. The CDR3 runs 12 residues. V lost 4 bases to trimming and J lost 6 bases; unmatched junction nucleotides: 1. Per germline, CDR1 SQVTM and CDR2 ANQGSEA.

The V gene is TRBV18, the J gene TRBJ2-3; 7 positions match TRBD1. The germline V gene encodes CDR1 KGHSH and CDR2 LQKENI. There are 15 residues in the CDR3. The V gene end was trimmed by 4 bases and the J gene end by 2 bases; junction bases not matched to a gene: 6. The CDR3: CASSLRTGNTDTQYF. The CDR3, as DNA: TGTGCCAGCTCACTCCGGACAGGCAACACAGATACGCAGTATTTT.

The chain couples TRBV7-2 to TRBJ2-7; D is ambiguous. V dropped 4 bases and J dropped 0 bases, with 7 bases sitting between them. Germline V CDR1 and CDR2: SGHTA, FQGNSA. There are 13 residues in the CDR3. The CDR3 sequence: CASSWSSSYEQYF. CDR3 DNA sequence: TGTGCCAGCAGCTGGTCCAGCTCCTACGAGCAGTACTTC.

The chain recombines TRBV6-1 with TRBJ1-2; no definite D call. The V gene lost 5 bases and the J gene lost 5 bases, with 18 bases spanning the gap. Germline V gives CDR1 MNHNS, CDR2 SASEGT. The CDR3 sequence is 15 residues long. The CDR3 DNA sequence: TGTGCCAGCAGTCCCCTTCGCGGACTGCGTTATGGCTACACCTTC. Its protein product is CASSPLRGLRYGYTF.

This clonotype has just a few counts. The V gene is TRBV28, the J gene TRBJ2-7; tentatively, D is TRBD1 (6 bases). V lost 6 bases and J 1 base, leaving 16 bases between the germline ends. The V gene's germline CDR1 is MDHEN and CDR2 SYDVKM. The CDR3 covers 15 residues. The DNA of the CDR3 is TGTGCCAGCAGGGGGGCTGGGGGAGAATCCTACGAGCAGTACTTC. This translates into CASRGAGGESYEQYF.

This clonotype has just one count. The chain is built from TRBV6-2 or TRBV6-3 and TRBJ1-4; D is possibly TRBD1 (5 bases). CDR1 and CDR2 from the germline V gene are MNHEY and SVGEGT. The CDR3 length is 14 residues. V lost 1 base, J lost 5 bases, and 8 bases lay in between. The CDR3 spells CASSYWGRNEKLFF. In DNA, the CDR3 is TGTGCCAGCAGTTACTGGGGGAGGAATGAAAAACTGTTTTTT.